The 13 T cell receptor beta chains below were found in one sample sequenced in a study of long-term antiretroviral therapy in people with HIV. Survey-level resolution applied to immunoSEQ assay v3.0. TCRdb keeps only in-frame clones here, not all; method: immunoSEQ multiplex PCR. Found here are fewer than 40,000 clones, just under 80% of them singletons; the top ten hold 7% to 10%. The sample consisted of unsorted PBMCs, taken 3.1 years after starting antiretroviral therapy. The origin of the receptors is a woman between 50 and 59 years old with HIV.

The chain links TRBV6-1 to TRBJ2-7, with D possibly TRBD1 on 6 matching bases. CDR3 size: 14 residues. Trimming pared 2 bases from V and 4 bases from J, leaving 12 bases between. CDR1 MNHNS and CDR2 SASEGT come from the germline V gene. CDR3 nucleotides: TGTGCCAGCAGTGAACCCGGACAGTATTACGAGCAGTACGTC. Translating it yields CASSEPGQYYEQYV.

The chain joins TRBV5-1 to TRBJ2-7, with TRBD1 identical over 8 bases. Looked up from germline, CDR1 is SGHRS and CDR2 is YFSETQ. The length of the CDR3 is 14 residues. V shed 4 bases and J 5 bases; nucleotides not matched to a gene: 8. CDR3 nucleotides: TGCGCCAGCAGCATCGGCGTACAGGGGGACGAGCAGTACTTC. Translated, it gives CASSIGVQGDEQYF.

The CDR3 spells CASGVSYEQYV. The CDR3 DNA follows: TGTGCCAGCGGGGTATCCTACGAGCAGTACGTC. The J gene is TRBJ2-7, the V gene TRBV7-3; no clear D gene. Trimming removed 8 bases from V and 1 base from J, with 6 bases in between. Germline V gene sequence: CDR1 SGHTA, CDR2 FQGTGA. There are 11 residues in the CDR3.

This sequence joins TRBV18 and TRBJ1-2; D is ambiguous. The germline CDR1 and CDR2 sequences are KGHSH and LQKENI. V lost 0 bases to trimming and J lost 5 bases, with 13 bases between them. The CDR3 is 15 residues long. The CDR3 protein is CASSPPSEQSYGYTF. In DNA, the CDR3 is TGTGCCAGCTCACCACCGAGTGAACAGAGTTATGGCTACACCTTC.

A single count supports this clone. CDR3 in amino acids: CASSRAGTPPYEQYV. The CDR3 nucleotides are TGTGCCAGCAGCAGGGCCGGGACACCTCCCTACGAGCAGTACGTC. This chain connects TRBV21-1 to TRBJ2-7; the listed D gene, TRBD1, was not tested against the DNA. TRBV21-1 is assigned pseudogene status. This CDR3 is 15 amino acids long.

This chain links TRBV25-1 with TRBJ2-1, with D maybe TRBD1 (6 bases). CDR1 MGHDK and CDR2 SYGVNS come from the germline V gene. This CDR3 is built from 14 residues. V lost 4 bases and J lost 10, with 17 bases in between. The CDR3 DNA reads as TGTGCCAGCAGTGTACAGGGTCATATTGTGGAGCAGTTCTTC. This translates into CASSVQGHIVEQFF.

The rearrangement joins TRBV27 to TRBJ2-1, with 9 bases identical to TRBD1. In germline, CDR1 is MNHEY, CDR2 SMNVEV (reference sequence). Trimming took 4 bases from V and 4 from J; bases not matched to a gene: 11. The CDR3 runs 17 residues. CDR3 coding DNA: TGTGCCAGCAGTTCCTCGATTATAGGACAGGGGTACAATGAGCAGTTCTTC. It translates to CASSSSIIGQGYNEQFF.

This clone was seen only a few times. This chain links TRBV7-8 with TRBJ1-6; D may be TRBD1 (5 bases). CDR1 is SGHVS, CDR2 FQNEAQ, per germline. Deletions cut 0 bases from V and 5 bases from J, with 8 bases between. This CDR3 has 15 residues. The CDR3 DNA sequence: TGTGCCAGCAGCTTAGCGGCAGGGAATAATTCACCCCTCCACTTT. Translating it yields CASSLAAGNNSPLHF.

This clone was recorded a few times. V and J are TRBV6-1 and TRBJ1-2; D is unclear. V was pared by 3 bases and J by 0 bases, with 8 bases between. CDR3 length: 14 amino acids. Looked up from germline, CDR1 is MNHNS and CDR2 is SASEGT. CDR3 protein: CASSDVASNYGYTF. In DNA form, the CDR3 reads TGTGCCAGCAGTGATGTCGCTTCTAACTATGGCTACACCTTC.

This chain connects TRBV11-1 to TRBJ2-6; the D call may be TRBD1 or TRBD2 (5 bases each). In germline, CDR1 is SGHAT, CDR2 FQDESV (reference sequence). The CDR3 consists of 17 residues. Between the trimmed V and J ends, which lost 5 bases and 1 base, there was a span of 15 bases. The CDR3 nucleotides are TGTGCCAGCAGCCGGGACCGATACTTTTCTGGGGCCAACGTCCTGACTTTC. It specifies CASSRDRYFSGANVLTF.

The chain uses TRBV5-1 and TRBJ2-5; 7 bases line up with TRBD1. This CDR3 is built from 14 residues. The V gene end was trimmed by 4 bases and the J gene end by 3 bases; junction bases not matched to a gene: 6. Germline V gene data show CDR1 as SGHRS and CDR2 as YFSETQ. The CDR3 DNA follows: TGCGCCAGCAGCGAAGTGGGACAGAAAGAGACCCAGTACTTC. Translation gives CASSEVGQKETQYF.

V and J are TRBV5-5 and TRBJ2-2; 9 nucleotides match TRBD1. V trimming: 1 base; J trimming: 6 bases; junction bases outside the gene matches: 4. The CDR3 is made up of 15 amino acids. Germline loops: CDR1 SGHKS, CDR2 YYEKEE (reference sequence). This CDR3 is CASSLKWTGAGELFF. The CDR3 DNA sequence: TGTGCCAGCAGCTTGAAATGGACAGGGGCCGGGGAGCTGTTTTTT.

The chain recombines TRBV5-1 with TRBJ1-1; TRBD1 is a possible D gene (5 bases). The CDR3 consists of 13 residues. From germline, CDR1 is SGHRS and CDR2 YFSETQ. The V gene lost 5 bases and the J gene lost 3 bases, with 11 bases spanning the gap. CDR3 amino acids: CASRLDSHTEAFF. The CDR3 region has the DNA TGCGCCAGCAGACTCGACAGCCACACTGAAGCTTTCTTT.